These 23 T cell receptor beta chains were sequenced from one sample in a study of T-cell reconstitution after alpha-beta-depleted transplantation in children. During its preparation, the TCRbeta library received unique molecular identifiers. In TCRdb, the PCR reads were re-called with MiXCR into one record per CDR3 protein. In the table there are about 690,000 distinct CDR3 sequences, roughly 15% of which are singletons. The specimen comprised PBMCs from the stem cell graft donor, sampled from the stem cell graft. The receptors originated from a human donor who donated a stem cell graft to a child with acute myeloid leukemia.

A note on this clonotype: The junction does not match germline at one end; this may be a read error. CDR3 in amino acids: CASSPLRRNTGDLFF. The CDR3 DNA reads TGTGCCAGCAGCCCCCTCCGTCGGAACACCGGGGACCTGTTTTTT. The chain recombines TRBV7-2 with TRBJ2-2; D may correspond to TRBD1 or TRBD2 (5 bases each). Looked up from germline, CDR1 is SGHTA and CDR2 is FQGNSA. CDR3 size: 15 residues.

This clonotype showed up many times. The CDR3 region is CSASGVYRQETQYF. DNA of the CDR3: TGCAGTGCTAGTGGCGTTTATAGGCAGGAGACCCAGTACTTC. The V gene is TRBV20-1, the J gene TRBJ2-5; D is ambiguous. V lost 3 bases and J lost 5, with 16 bases in between. Per the germline V gene, CDR1 is DFQATT and CDR2 is SNEGSKA (reference sequence). The CDR3 contains 14 residues.

This clonotype was observed many times. The V gene is TRBV20-1, the J gene TRBJ2-5; D may correspond to TRBD1 or TRBD2 (5 bases each). Per the germline V gene, CDR1 is DFQATT and CDR2 is SNEGSKA (reference sequence). V lost 7 bases, J lost 3 bases, and 9 bases lay in between. The CDR3 is made up of 11 amino acids. The CDR3 bases are TGCAGTGGAGGGGCTGAAGAGACCCAGTACTTC. This sequence encodes CSGGAEETQYF.

The chain carries TRBV20-1 and TRBJ2-3; 12 nucleotides line up with TRBD1. Trimming removed 0 bases from V and 6 bases from J; junction bases left unmatched: 7. The germline V gene has CDR1 DFQATT and CDR2 SNEGSKA (reference sequence). The CDR3 contains 16 residues. The DNA for the CDR3 is TGCAGTGCTAGAGATAGATGGGACAGGGGGCCGGATACGCAGTATTTT. Its protein is CSARDRWDRGPDTQYF.

This clonotype was picked up many times. This chain joins TRBV10-3 and TRBJ1-1; unclear D gene. The CDR3 length is 13 residues. V lost 11 bases and J lost 1, with 14 bases in between. CDR1 is ENHRY and CDR2 is SYGVKD in the germline V gene. The CDR3 nucleotides read TGTGCCGCTTGGGGTGGAGGGAACACTGAAGCTTTCTTT. As protein: CAAWGGGNTEAFF.

The J gene is TRBJ1-1, the V gene TRBV20-1; D gene unclear. Germline assignment: CDR1 DFQATT and CDR2 SNEGSKA (reference sequence). CDR3 length: 9 residues. V was pared by 3 bases and J by 12 bases, with 8 bases between. CDR3 amino acids: CSASHSTFF. The CDR3 DNA is TGCAGTGCTAGCCACTCTACTTTCTTT.

The V gene is TRBV20-1, the J gene TRBJ2-7; 10 bases agree with TRBD1. Germline CDR1 is DFQATT and CDR2 is SNEGSKA (reference sequence). V was pared by 5 bases and J by 6 bases, with 10 bases of the junction left unmatched. This CDR3 spans 14 amino acids. CDR3 sequence: CSALNRDRGREQYV. In DNA, the CDR3 is TGCAGTGCTCTTAACCGGGACAGGGGACGCGAGCAGTACGTC.

On this clonotype: The junction departs from the called germline gene at one end, perhaps through a read error. The chain couples TRBV12-3 or TRBV12-4 to TRBJ1-5; D ambiguous. The CDR3 consists of 13 residues. This chain's CDR3 is CASSLRSTQPQHF. The CDR3 DNA reads TGTGCCAGCAGTTTACGGAGCACTCAGCCCCAGCATTTT.

V usage is TRBV29-1 and J usage is TRBJ2-3; D is tentatively TRBD1 or TRBD2 (5 bases each). Trimming removed 1 base at V and 5 bases at J, with 10 bases between. This CDR3 contains 13 residues. Germline CDR1 and CDR2: SQVTM and ANQGSEA. The CDR3 is CSVEGGSRDTQYF. Written as DNA, the CDR3 is TGCAGCGTTGAAGGGGGGAGTAGAGATACGCAGTATTTT.

This clonotype was observed a handful of times. The V gene is TRBV7-2, the J gene TRBJ2-5; 10 bases align to TRBD1. Looked up from germline, CDR1 is SGHTA and CDR2 is FQGNSA. CDR3 length: 16 residues. Trimming took 2 bases from V and 7 from J; bases not matched to a gene: 10. The CDR3 is CASSLSATGGAGTQYF. The DNA for the CDR3 is TGTGCCAGCAGCTTATCCGCGACAGGGGGCGCGGGGACCCAGTACTTC.

This clonotype showed up just a few times. This rearrangement joins TRBV3-1 to TRBJ2-1; TRBD1 matches at 9 bases. Germline loops: CDR1 LGHDT, CDR2 YNNKEL (reference sequence). The V and J ends lost 8 bases and 8 bases, in that order; junction bases with no gene match: 10. This CDR3 comprises 14 residues. CDR3 region: CASGRTGDNHEQFF. CDR3 nucleotides: TGTGCCAGCGGACGGACAGGGGACAACCATGAGCAGTTCTTC.

The chain employs TRBV7-2 and TRBJ2-1; a possible D gene is TRBD1 (5 bases). Germline-derived CDR1 and CDR2 are SGHTA and FQGNSA. With 2 bases removed from V and 5 bases from J, the gap between germline ends came to 19 bases. The CDR3 loop spans 17 amino acids. The CDR3: CASSLNHRRGRDNEQFF. The CDR3 nucleotides read TGTGCCAGCAGCTTAAACCACCGAAGGGGCAGGGACAATGAGCAGTTCTTC.

This clonotype was detected ten times or more. The rearrangement joins TRBV12-3 or TRBV12-4 to TRBJ2-5; D is ambiguous. This CDR3 has 13 amino acids. Trimming removed 5 bases from V and 2 bases from J, with 9 bases in between. CDR3 region: CASSVEEQETQYF. Here the CDR3 DNA reads TGTGCCAGCAGTGTCGAGGAGCAAGAGACCCAGTACTTC.

This clonotype has at least ten counts. The gene calls are TRBV7-9 and TRBJ1-1; no clear D. Germline V gene lookup returns CDR1 SEHNR and CDR2 FQNEAQ (reference sequence). The CDR3 extends over 9 amino acids. V was pared by 5 bases and J by 8 bases, with 3 bases between. CDR3 sequence (DNA): TGTGCCAGCAGCCCCGAAGCTTTCTTT. This sequence encodes CASSPEAFF.

This clonotype has only a few counts. This chain links TRBV12-3 or TRBV12-4 with TRBJ2-7; a possible D gene is TRBD2 (6 bases). The CDR3 has 14 residues. Trimming left V 7 bases short and J 3 bases short, with 16 bases between. CDR3 nucleotides: TGTGCCAGCACCACTGGAGGGGCCCTCTACGAGCAGTACTTC. It yields the protein CASTTGGALYEQYF.

This clonotype appeared many times. The rearrangement joins TRBV11-2 to TRBJ1-1, with no clear D. Trimming shortened V by 5 bases and J by 0 bases, and 7 bases separated the two germline ends. The CDR3 sequence is 13 residues long. Looked up from germline, CDR1 is SGHAT and CDR2 is FQNNGV. The CDR3 here is CASSPPLNTEAFF. CDR3 DNA: TGTGCCAGCAGCCCCCCTTTGAACACTGAAGCTTTCTTT.

This clonotype was detected a few times. The chain recombines TRBV12-3 or TRBV12-4 with TRBJ1-6; the D gene is possibly TRBD1 (6 bases). The CDR3 is made up of 15 amino acids. V gave up 1 base and J gave up 11 bases, with 15 bases separating them. Here the CDR3 DNA reads TGTGCCAGCAGTTTAGAAGGAGTGGGGGGCCCACCCCTCCACTTT. As protein: CASSLEGVGGPPLHF.

The gene calls are TRBV5-1 and TRBJ2-1; 7 nucleotides agree with TRBD1. Germline V CDR1 and CDR2: SGHRS, YFSETQ. V shed 4 bases and J 9 bases; nucleotides not matched to a gene: 10. The CDR3 has 14 amino acids. The CDR3 nucleotides are TGCGCCAGCAGCCCGGGACAGCCAGGTGGTGAGCAGTTCTTC. Protein product: CASSPGQPGGEQFF.

The rearrangement uses TRBV7-2 and TRBJ1-1; no reliable D call. Germline CDR1 reads SGHTA; CDR2 reads FQGNSA. CDR3 length: 17 residues. V lost 5 bases and J 1 base, leaving 20 bases between the germline ends. The CDR3 reads CASSPQFWGETNTEAFF. The CDR3 DNA is TGTGCCAGCAGCCCTCAGTTTTGGGGAGAAACGAACACTGAAGCTTTCTTT.

The chain links TRBV6-2 or TRBV6-3 to TRBJ2-7; the D gene is possibly TRBD1 (6 bases). CDR3 length: 12 amino acids. The germline V gene encodes CDR1 MNHEY and CDR2 SVGEGT. With 8 bases removed from V and 2 bases from J, the gap between germline ends came to 10 bases. DNA for the CDR3: TGTGCCAGCCGGGACAACCCCTACGAGCAGTACTTC. As protein: CASRDNPYEQYF.

V usage is TRBV12-3 or TRBV12-4 and J usage is TRBJ2-7; 7 bases map to TRBD1. The CDR3 contains 14 residues. Trimming at V came to 5 bases and at J to 1 base, leaving 5 bases not matched to a gene. For the CDR3, the DNA is TGTGCCAGCAGTCCCGGACAGGCTTCCTACGAGCAGTACTTC. Amino acid sequence: CASSPGQASYEQYF.

The chain links TRBV4-1 to TRBJ1-1; 8 nucleotides align to TRBD1. V lost 6 bases, J lost 0 bases, and 12 bases stayed unmatched. CDR1 MGHRA and CDR2 YSYEKL come from the germline V gene. The CDR3 contains 17 residues. The CDR3 loop is CASSLRTGWPMNTEAFF. In DNA, the CDR3 is TGCGCCAGCAGTCTCAGGACAGGGTGGCCCATGAACACTGAAGCTTTCTTT.

V gene TRBV28 combines with J gene TRBJ1-1, with TRBD1 identical over 9 bases. The CDR3 totals 17 residues. Trimming removed 4 bases from V and 3 bases from J; junction bases left unmatched: 12. Per germline, CDR1 MDHEN and CDR2 SYDVKM. Here the CDR3 DNA reads TGTGCCAGCAGTTCACGGATCCGGGACAGGGAGGACACTGAAGCTTTCTTT. This gives the protein CASSSRIRDREDTEAFF.